The 30 T cell receptor beta chains given below trace back to one sample, sequenced in a study of blood T cell repertoires in COVID-19. Data came from immunoSEQ multiplex PCR; TCRdb stores just in-frame clones and leaves some out. The sample has approximately 140,000 clones, about 91% seen once; the top ten hold 28%. Material: peripheral blood. The receptor source for this set is a human donor in a cohort sampled during active COVID-19.

V gene TRBV7-3 combines with J gene TRBJ2-1, with D unresolved. V gave up 4 bases and J gave up 7 bases, with 11 bases separating them. Germline V gene data show CDR1 as SGHTA and CDR2 as FQGTGA. There are 13 residues in the CDR3. The CDR3 loop is CASSSGRANEQFF. The CDR3 coding sequence is TGTGCCAGCAGCTCCGGCAGAGCGAATGAGCAGTTCTTC.

CDR3 sequence (DNA): TGTGCCAGCAGCCCAGGGATAGCTAGCAATCAGCCCCAGCATTTT. Its protein product is CASSPGIASNQPQHF. This chain uses TRBV7-2 with TRBJ1-5; a possible D gene is TRBD1 (5 bases). This CDR3 region has 15 residues. CDR1 SGHTA and CDR2 FQGNSA come from the germline V gene. V was cut by 5 bases and J by 0 bases, with 11 bases left in between.

The chain employs TRBV29-1 and TRBJ2-1; the match to TRBD1 covers 8 bases. V gave up 2 bases and J gave up 7 bases; unmatched junction bases: 22. Per the germline V gene, CDR1 is SQVTM and CDR2 is ANQGSEA. The CDR3 consists of 19 residues. The CDR3 nucleotides are TGCAGCGTTGAACCCCCCCTTGGAAGTGGTCAGGGGGCGAGGAATGAGCAGTTCTTC. This encodes CSVEPPLGSGQGARNEQFF.

V is TRBV6-6 and J is TRBJ1-1; 8 bases fit TRBD1. V lost 6 bases to trimming and J lost 4 bases; unmatched junction nucleotides: 7. Germline loops: CDR1 MNHNY, CDR2 SVGAGI (reference sequence). This CDR3 contains 14 residues. The CDR3 loop is CASRAGQGGTEAFF. The CDR3 nucleotides are TGTGCCAGCAGGGCAGGACAGGGAGGCACTGAAGCTTTCTTT.

The V gene is TRBV18, the J gene TRBJ2-7, with 10 bases identical to TRBD1. J was trimmed by 6 bases and V by 4 bases; bases with no gene match: 9. The germline CDR1 and CDR2 sequences are KGHSH and LQKENI. The CDR3 is made up of 15 amino acids. The CDR3, as DNA: TGTGCCAGCTCACGTTCGGGACAGGGGATTGTCGAGCAGTACTTC. It yields the protein CASSRSGQGIVEQYF.

The V gene is TRBV5-4, the J gene TRBJ1-5; TRBD1 matches at 11 bases. This CDR3 has 13 amino acids. Germline V lookup: CDR1 SGHNT, CDR2 YYREEE (reference sequence). V was clipped by 7 bases and J by 5 bases; unmatched bases: 2. This chain's CDR3 is CASGTGGDQPQHF. DNA of the CDR3: TGTGCCAGCGGGACAGGGGGAGATCAGCCCCAGCATTTT.

The chain has TRBV2 and TRBJ1-2, with 8 bases fitting TRBD1. The CDR3 extends over 14 amino acids. Germline assignment: CDR1 SNHLY and CDR2 FYNNEI. V lost 7 bases, J lost 2 bases, and 6 bases stayed unmatched. This CDR3 is CASMTGQGNYGYTF. Here the CDR3 DNA reads TGTGCCAGCATGACTGGACAGGGAAACTATGGCTACACCTTC.

The gene calls are TRBV10-1 and TRBJ2-2; 11 nucleotides align to TRBD1. Germline lookup yields CDR1 WNHNN and CDR2 SYGVQD (reference sequence). CDR3 length: 17 amino acids. V lost 0 bases and J lost 4; bases outside the gene matches: 4. The DNA for the CDR3 is TGCGCCAGCAGTGAGTCGGGGGGACAGGGGGGCACCGGGGAGCTGTTTTTT. As protein: CASSESGGQGGTGELFF.

This clone showed up just once. The chain is built from TRBV5-6 and TRBJ1-4; D possibly corresponds to TRBD1 (6 bases). Looked up from germline, CDR1 is SGHDT and CDR2 is YYEEEE. This CDR3 is 16 amino acids long. The V gene lost 3 bases and the J gene lost 3 bases, with 15 bases spanning the gap. The CDR3 region has the DNA TGTGCCAGCAGCTCCCCCCCAGGGGAATCTAATGAAAAACTGTTTTTT. This translates into CASSSPPGESNEKLFF.

The rearrangement joins TRBV7-9 to TRBJ1-2; 7 bases match TRBD1. The CDR3 covers 13 residues. The germline gives CDR1 SEHNR, CDR2 FQNEAQ (reference sequence). The trim removed 7 bases at V and 8 bases at J, leaving 10 bases unmatched. The CDR3 reads CASTYVEGAGYTF. CDR3 coding DNA: TGTGCCAGCACCTATGTGGAGGGGGCGGGCTACACCTTC. Full variable domain (missing parts from reference TRBV7-9 and TRBJ1-2): DTGVSQNPRHKITKRGQNVTFRCDPISEHNRLYWYRQTLGQGPEFLTYFQNEAQLEKSRLLSDRFSAERPKGSFSTLEIQRTEQGDSAMYLCASTYVEGAGYTFGSGTRLTVV.

The table lists this clone with a few counts. This chain joins TRBV29-1 and TRBJ2-7; D is undetermined. The CDR3 loop spans 13 amino acids. Germline values: CDR1 SQVTM, CDR2 ANQGSEA. The V and J ends lost 4 bases and 4 bases respectively, with 14 bases between them. The CDR3 reads CSVGQVGGYEQYF. In nucleotides, the CDR3 is TGCAGCGTTGGGCAGGTTGGTGGGTACGAGCAGTACTTC.

The V call is TRBV27, the J call TRBJ2-5, with a tentative D call TRBD1 (6 bases). The CDR3 sequence is 14 residues long. The ends were cut back, 8 bases at V and 7 bases at J, with 20 bases in the middle. The germline gives CDR1 MNHEY, CDR2 SMNVEV (reference sequence). For the CDR3, the DNA is TGTGCCAGCCGACCCCCCCTGGGGGCAGGGACCCAGTACTTC. This codes for CASRPPLGAGTQYF.

The CDR3 is CASSSETDSYEQYF. CDR3 nucleotide sequence: TGTGCCAGCAGTTCCGAGACAGACTCCTACGAGCAGTACTTC. The rearrangement uses TRBV7-6 and TRBJ2-7, with D tentatively TRBD1 (5 bases). This CDR3 contains 14 residues. Trimming shortened V by 6 bases and J by 0 bases, and 12 bases separated the two germline ends. Looked up from germline, CDR1 is SGHVS and CDR2 is FNYEAQ.

The chain joins TRBV5-1 to TRBJ2-5; a weak D match, TRBD1 (5 bases). CDR3 length equals 15 residues. Germline V gene sequence: CDR1 SGHRS, CDR2 YFSETQ. Trimming cost V 1 base and J 2 bases, with 12 bases left between them. Written as DNA, the CDR3 is TGCGCCAGCAGCTTGCAGGGTCCCCCTCAAGAGACCCAGTACTTC. Protein: CASSLQGPPQETQYF.

In this sample, this clone turned up once. The rearrangement uses TRBV7-9 and TRBJ2-3; TRBD2 agrees at 8 bases. Trimming removed 1 base from V and 4 bases from J; junction bases left unmatched: 13. The CDR3 is 18 amino acids. In germline, CDR1 is SEHNR, CDR2 FQNEAQ (reference sequence). CDR3 sequence (DNA): TGTGCCAGCAGCTTAGTTTCGGGACTAGGTGGAAGGGCAGATACGCAGTATTTT. This translates into CASSLVSGLGGRADTQYF.

This clone has just one count. The gene calls are TRBV18 and TRBJ2-7; a weak D match, TRBD2 (6 bases). The V and J ends lost 1 base and 0 bases respectively, with 7 bases between them. CDR1 is KGHSH, CDR2 LQKENI, per germline. The CDR3 sequence is 14 residues long. The CDR3 sequence: CASSPLADSYEQYF. DNA of the CDR3: TGTGCCAGCTCACCACTAGCGGACTCCTACGAGCAGTACTTC. Looking up the rest from reference TRBV18 and TRBJ2-7 gives the full variable domain: NAGVMQNPRHLVRRRGQEARLRCSPMKGHSHVYWYRQLPEEGLKFMVYLQKENIIDESGMPKERFSAEFPKEGPSILRIQQVVRGDSAAYFCASSPLADSYEQYFGPGTRLTVT.

V and J are TRBV18 and TRBJ1-2, with 8 bases lining up with TRBD1. V was pared by 4 bases and J by 2 bases, with 6 bases of the junction left unmatched. CDR1 KGHSH and CDR2 LQKENI come from the germline V gene. The CDR3 runs to 15 residues. CDR3 in amino acids: CASSHLQGENYGYTF. The CDR3 bases are TGTGCCAGCTCACACCTACAGGGGGAGAACTATGGCTACACCTTC.

The chain is built from TRBV29-1 and TRBJ1-1, with D possibly matching TRBD1 (6 bases). The ends were cut back, 4 bases at V and 2 bases at J, with 11 bases in the middle. CDR1 and CDR2 from the germline V gene are SQVTM and ANQGSEA. The CDR3 sequence is 13 residues long. The CDR3 DNA follows: TGCAGCGTTGGGGGACACCCAAACACTGAAGCTTTCTTT. It specifies CSVGGHPNTEAFF.

CDR3 nucleotides: TGTGCCAGCAGCCTCCTCGGGGGGGCAGAGACCCAGTACTTC. This sequence encodes CASSLLGGAETQYF. The chain combines TRBV2 with TRBJ2-5; 8 bases match TRBD2. The ends lost 6 bases at V and 4 bases at J; junction bases unmatched: 7. The CDR3 is 14 amino acids. Looked up from germline, CDR1 is SNHLY and CDR2 is FYNNEI.

This chain uses TRBV19 with TRBJ2-2, with D tentatively TRBD2 (7 bases). The CDR3 runs to 19 residues. Germline lookup yields CDR1 LNHDA and CDR2 SQIVND (reference sequence). The V gene lost 5 bases and the J gene lost 1 base, with 23 bases spanning the gap. CDR3 sequence: CASSPPGLTGARNTGELFF. For the CDR3, the DNA is TGTGCCAGTAGTCCACCGGGACTAACGGGGGCACGGAACACCGGGGAGCTGTTTTTT.

The genes are TRBV12-3 or TRBV12-4 and TRBJ2-5; D may be TRBD1 (6 bases). The CDR3 runs 13 residues. The V and J ends lost 7 bases and 4 bases respectively, with 13 bases between them. CDR3 amino acids: CASNYRGGETQYF. CDR3 coding DNA: TGTGCCAGCAATTATCGAGGGGGAGAGACCCAGTACTTC.

This chain connects TRBV5-4 to TRBJ1-2; 9 bases agree with TRBD1. The germline V gene encodes CDR1 SGHNT and CDR2 YYREEE (reference sequence). The CDR3 length is 13 residues. The J segment lost 5 bases and the V segment lost 2 bases, leaving 1 base of the junction unmatched. The CDR3 nucleotides read TGTGCCAGCAGCTTTGACAGGGGGTATGGCTACACCTTC. This gives the protein CASSFDRGYGYTF.

This rearrangement joins TRBV5-5 to TRBJ2-7; D uncertain. The CDR3 has 12 amino acids. Deletions cut 2 bases from V and 3 bases from J, with 6 bases between. Germline V gives CDR1 SGHKS, CDR2 YYEKEE (reference sequence). CDR3 in DNA: TGTGCCAGCAGCTTTTCTGTCTACGAGCAGTACTTC. This translates into CASSFSVYEQYF.

The V and J genes are TRBV3-1 (or the pseudogene TRBV3-2) and TRBJ2-3, with 9 bases aligning to TRBD2. J gave up 2 bases and V 1 base, and 1 base lay outside the gene matches. The CDR3 runs 15 residues. CDR1 LGHDT and CDR2 YNNKEL come from the germline V gene (reference sequence). The CDR3: CASSQVAGATDTQYF. The CDR3, as DNA: TGTGCCAGCAGCCAAGTAGCGGGGGCCACAGATACGCAGTATTTT.

This clone came up once. This chain connects TRBV18 to TRBJ2-7; 8 nucleotides agree with TRBD2. Looked up from germline, CDR1 is KGHSH and CDR2 is LQKENI. The length of the CDR3 is 16 residues. V shed 6 bases and J 1 base; nucleotides not matched to a gene: 11. As DNA, the CDR3 is TGTGCCAGCTCCTCGTCTATGCAGCGGGGGTCCTACGAGCAGTACTTC. Amino acids: CASSSSMQRGSYEQYF.

The J gene is TRBJ2-3, the V gene TRBV9; 7 nucleotides align to TRBD1. Germline CDR1 reads SGDLS; CDR2 reads YYNGEE. With 0 bases clipped from V and 5 bases from J, the junction kept 3 bases outside the gene matches. This CDR3 contains 14 residues. CDR3 region: CASSVESGGDTQYF. CDR3 sequence (DNA): TGTGCCAGCAGCGTAGAATCAGGGGGAGATACGCAGTATTTT.

The V and J genes are TRBV3-1 (or the pseudogene TRBV3-2) and TRBJ2-1; 8 bases fit TRBD1. V lost 4 bases to trimming and J lost 5 bases; unmatched junction nucleotides: 16. Per germline, CDR1 LGHDT and CDR2 YNNKEL (reference sequence). This CDR3 spans 18 amino acids. The CDR3 DNA reads as TGTGCCAGCAGCCGGCGCTATTCGTCGGGACAGGTAGACAATGAGCAGTTCTTC. Translation: CASSRRYSSGQVDNEQFF.

This clone came up a few times. This sequence joins TRBV12-3 or TRBV12-4 and TRBJ1-1; D gene unclear. V lost 3 bases, J lost 8 bases, and 10 bases lay in between. The CDR3 contains 12 residues. CDR3 bases: TGTGCCAGCAGTTTCTACGGGAGGGAAGCTTTCTTT. It yields the protein CASSFYGREAFF.

In DNA, the CDR3 is TGTGCCAGCAGCGACGGACCGGGACAGGGGAACACCGGGGAGCTGTTTTTT. This sequence encodes CASSDGPGQGNTGELFF. The chain has TRBV11-3 and TRBJ2-2; 9 nucleotides line up with TRBD1. This CDR3 has 17 residues. J lost 1 base, V lost 5 bases, and 8 bases had no gene match. The germline gives CDR1 SGHNT, CDR2 YENEEA. The whole variable domain, remainder taken from reference TRBV11-3 and TRBJ2-2, is EAGVVQSPRYKIIEKKQPVAFWCNPISGHNTLYWYLQNLGQGPELLIRYENEEAVDDSQLPKDRFSAERLKGVDSTLKIQPAELGDSAVYLCASSDGPGQGNTGELFFGEGSRLTVL.

The chain is built from TRBV7-9 and TRBJ2-7; 11 bases match TRBD1. The ends lost 5 bases at V and 2 bases at J; junction bases unmatched: 8. Germline CDR1 and CDR2: SEHNR and FQNEAQ (reference sequence). The CDR3 contains 16 residues. CDR3 DNA: TGTGCCAGCAGCCACATTCGGGACAGGGGGGCCTACGAGCAGTACTTC. Translated, it gives CASSHIRDRGAYEQYF.